These 27 T cell receptor beta chains came from one sample sequenced in a study of molecular identifiers for immune sequencing clone quantification. One entry per CDR3 protein, called by TCRdb with MiXCR from the PCR reads. The sample shows 300,000 to 350,000 distinct CDR3 sequences, roughly a fifth of them seen only once. What was sequenced was naive CD8+ T cells from blood, with Jurkat cell RNA spiked in. Subset in this sample: FACS-sorted CD8+CD4-CCR7+CD45RA+ naive T cells. The receptors were gathered from a human donor in good health. Some libraries in this study had Jurkat cell RNA spiked in.

The table lists this clonotype with a few counts. This chain joins TRBV7-9 and TRBJ2-7, with D perhaps being TRBD1 or TRBD2 (5 bases each). CDR3 length equals 16 residues. Trimming pared 5 bases from V and 2 bases from J, leaving 19 bases between. Germline CDR1 and CDR2: SEHNR and FQNEAQ (reference sequence). The CDR3 DNA reads TGTGCCAGCAGCCCCTGGGACGGCCCAGGCGCCTACGAGCAGTACTTC. Translating it yields CASSPWDGPGAYEQYF.

This clonotype was counted ten times or more. The V gene is TRBV14, the J gene TRBJ2-1; TRBD2 aligns across 8 bases. Germline CDR1 reads SGHDN; CDR2 reads FVKESK. The length of the CDR3 is 15 residues. Trimming cost V 5 bases and J 8 bases; bases outside gene matches: 11. The CDR3 here is CASSFFTGGPYEQFF. In nucleotides, the CDR3 is TGTGCCAGCAGCTTTTTCACGGGAGGGCCCTATGAGCAGTTCTTC.

In the case of this clonotype: A clone one base away is much larger, so this may be a read error. The V call is TRBV4-1, the J call TRBJ1-5; weak D call: TRBD1 (5 bases). The germline V gene encodes CDR1 MGHRA and CDR2 YSYEKL. The V end lost 2 bases, the J end lost 7 bases, and 15 bases lay between the germline ends. This CDR3 spans 15 amino acids. The CDR3 is CASSQSGGGDQPQHF. The CDR3 coding sequence is TGCGCCAGCAGCCAATCTGGGGGGGGTGACCAGCCCCAGCATTTT.

In this sample, this clonotype turned up a few times. The J gene is TRBJ2-2, the V gene TRBV11-2; D not certain. Trimming removed 4 bases from V and 4 bases from J, with 13 bases in between. The CDR3 is 15 residues long. The germline CDR1 and CDR2 sequences are SGHAT and FQNNGV. The CDR3 region is CASSSWVEATGELFF. The CDR3 DNA sequence: TGTGCCAGCAGCTCATGGGTCGAGGCCACCGGGGAGCTGTTTTTT.

The chain links TRBV29-1 to TRBJ2-7, with 9 bases lining up with TRBD1. V lost 3 bases to trimming and J lost 2 bases; unmatched junction nucleotides: 8. Germline V gives CDR1 SQVTM, CDR2 ANQGSEA. This CDR3 spans 15 amino acids. Written as DNA, the CDR3 is TGCAGCGTTGACATGGGACAGGGATATACCTACGAGCAGTACTTC. Encoded protein: CSVDMGQGYTYEQYF.

This clonotype was seen ten or more times. The chain combines TRBV27 with TRBJ2-7, with 11 bases aligning to TRBD2. This CDR3 region has 14 residues. After removal of 6 bases from V and 2 bases from J, the junction contained 3 bases not matched to a gene. Germline V CDR1 and CDR2: MNHEY, SMNVEV (reference sequence). The CDR3 sequence is CASRGLADAYEQYF. The DNA of the CDR3 is TGTGCCAGCAGGGGACTAGCGGATGCCTACGAGCAGTACTTC.

This clonotype was counted at least ten times. This chain joins TRBV29-1 and TRBJ2-3; a possible D gene is TRBD1 (5 bases). The germline V and J ends were trimmed by 1 base and 3 bases, with 11 bases remaining between them. Germline V gives CDR1 SQVTM, CDR2 ANQGSEA. CDR3 length equals 14 residues. For the CDR3, the DNA is TGCAGCGTTGAAGGGCAGGGTGAAACAGATACGCAGTATTTT. It translates to CSVEGQGETDTQYF.

This clonotype has ten or more counts. The V call is TRBV20-1, the J call TRBJ1-2; D is unclear. From germline, CDR1 is DFQATT and CDR2 SNEGSKA (reference sequence). The CDR3 is made up of 14 amino acids. V was shortened by 0 bases and J by 4 bases, with 12 bases between the two germline ends. The CDR3 sequence: CSARDENTIYGYTF. CDR3 coding DNA: TGCAGTGCTAGAGATGAAAACACGATCTATGGCTACACCTTC.

This clonotype was counted many times. The chain has TRBV29-1 and TRBJ2-3; D is possibly TRBD2 (5 bases). This CDR3 is 13 amino acids long. Germline V gives CDR1 SQVTM, CDR2 ANQGSEA. Trimming took 2 bases from V and 5 from J, leaving 11 bases between them. The CDR3 region is CSVESPAGDTQYF. The DNA for the CDR3 is TGCAGCGTTGAAAGCCCGGCGGGAGATACGCAGTATTTT.

The chain couples TRBV29-1 to TRBJ2-1; TRBD2 agrees at 7 bases. Germline-derived CDR1 and CDR2 are SQVTM and ANQGSEA. V shed 6 bases, J shed 8 bases, and the junction held 7 bases outside the gene matches. This CDR3 is built from 12 residues. The CDR3 sequence is CSVLRGNDEQFF. CDR3 coding DNA: TGCAGCGTATTGCGGGGGAACGATGAGCAGTTCTTC.

This clonotype occurred once. A clone one base away is much larger, so this may be a read error. The rearrangement links TRBV28 to TRBJ1-4; D call uncertain. The CDR3 totals 14 residues. CDR1 and CDR2 (germline): MDHEN, SYDVKM. As DNA, the CDR3 is TGTGCCGGCAGTTTATATGCAACTAATGAAAAACTGTTTTTT. This translates into CAGSLYATNEKLFF.

The chain is built from TRBV27 and TRBJ1-4; no definite D call. The CDR3 sequence is 14 residues long. Trimming left V 8 bases short and J 4 bases short, with 14 bases between. Germline CDR1 MNHEY, CDR2 SMNVEV (reference sequence). CDR3 region: CASRAVGGNEKLFF. The CDR3, as DNA: TGTGCCAGCCGTGCCGTGGGCGGTAATGAAAAACTGTTTTTT.

This clonotype was picked up one time. Given the absence of the conserved phenylalanine or tryptophan at the CDR3 end, a read error is likely. The chain carries TRBV27 and TRBJ2-5; D possibly corresponds to TRBD1 (6 bases). The germline CDR1 and CDR2 sequences are MNHEY and SMNVEV (reference sequence). This CDR3 contains 15 residues. The CDR3: CACSAGTYGQETQYS. The CDR3 DNA reads TGTGCCTGCAGTGCCGGGACATATGGTCAAGAGACCCAGTACTCC.

This clonotype occurred many times. The chain combines TRBV4-1 with TRBJ1-1; tentative D call: TRBD1 (5 bases). CDR3 length equals 15 residues. Germline CDR1 and CDR2: MGHRA and YSYEKL. The ends were cut back, 0 bases at V and 0 bases at J, with 8 bases in the middle. CDR3: CASSQEQGLNTEAFF. DNA for the CDR3: TGCGCCAGCAGCCAAGAGCAGGGTTTGAACACTGAAGCTTTCTTT.

Note on this clonotype: A single base separates this from a much larger clone, so it may be a read error. The chain has TRBV6-5 and TRBJ1-5; the D gene is possibly TRBD1 (6 bases). Germline lookup yields CDR1 MNHEY and CDR2 SVGAGI. The V end was cut by 10 bases, the J end by 10 bases, with 20 bases between. The CDR3 loop spans 13 amino acids. CDR3 amino acids: CANMPTGPGPQHF. CDR3 DNA: TGTGCCAACATGCCGACAGGTCCGGGTCCCCAGCATTTT.

As concerns this clonotype: A much larger clone lies a single base off, so this may be a read error. Here the CDR3 reads CASSPETVLRYEQYF. The CDR3 region has the DNA TGCGCCAGCAGCCCGGAGACAGTTCTGAGGTACGAGCAGTACTTC. This chain joins TRBV4-1 and TRBJ2-7; perhaps TRBD1 as D (5 bases). V was trimmed by 4 bases and J by 4 bases, leaving 17 bases between them. The CDR3 is made up of 15 amino acids. Germline-derived CDR1 and CDR2 are MGHRA and YSYEKL.

This clonotype has a single count. A much larger clone sits a single nucleotide away, making a read error possible. The chain joins TRBV6-1 to TRBJ1-1; 7 bases match TRBD1. V was pared by 4 bases and J by 3 bases, with 8 bases of the junction left unmatched. Germline values: CDR1 MNHNS, CDR2 SASEGT. CDR3 length: 15 residues. The CDR3 sequence is CASSGTGTMHTEAFF. The CDR3 DNA follows: TGTGCCAGCAGTGGGACAGGTACTATGCACACTGAAGCTTTCTTT.

With regard to this clonotype: This clone may be a read error of a much larger clone one base away. The gene calls are TRBV2 and TRBJ2-5; TRBD1 matches 11 bases. The CDR3 extends over 15 amino acids. Germline V lookup: CDR1 SNHLY, CDR2 FYNNEI. As DNA, the CDR3 is TGTGCCAGCAGAAGGACAGGGGGCGGCCAAGAGACCCGGTACTTC. Its protein product is CASRRTGGGQETRYF.

This clonotype has at least ten counts. This sequence joins TRBV12-5 and TRBJ1-1; no definite D call. V was clipped by 0 bases and J by 0 bases, with 8 bases between them. Germline lookup yields CDR1 LGHNT and CDR2 FRNRAP. CDR3 length: 15 residues. The CDR3 sequence is CASGLVAEMNTEAFF. CDR3 nucleotide sequence: TGTGCTAGTGGTTTGGTGGCAGAGATGAACACTGAAGCTTTCTTT. The variable domain in full, with the rest retrieved from reference TRBV12-5 and TRBJ1-1, is DARVTQTPRHKVTEMGQEVTMRCQPILGHNTVFWYRQTMMQGLELLAYFRNRAPLDDSGMPKDRFSAEMPDATLATLKIQPSEPRDSAVYFCASGLVAEMNTEAFFGQGTRLTVV.

In its sample, this clonotype was seen a few times. The chain links TRBV6-2 or TRBV6-3 to TRBJ2-7, with 9 bases aligning to TRBD1. Germline V gene lookup returns CDR1 MNHEY and CDR2 SVGEGT. CDR3 length: 15 residues. Trimming took 3 bases from V and 2 from J; bases not matched to a gene: 5. The chain's CDR3 is CASSYGTGPTYEQYF. In DNA, the CDR3 is TGTGCCAGCAGTTATGGGACAGGGCCCACCTACGAGCAGTACTTC.

This clonotype was recorded many times. The gene calls are TRBV6-5 and TRBJ1-2; 11 bases align to TRBD1. CDR1 and CDR2 (germline): MNHEY, SVGAGI. The CDR3 length is 17 residues. After removal of 2 bases from V and 6 bases from J, the junction contained 11 bases not matched to a gene. The CDR3 region is CASSYQGQGALWDGYTF. CDR3 nucleotide sequence: TGTGCCAGCAGTTACCAAGGACAGGGGGCTTTGTGGGATGGCTACACCTTC.

Concerning this clonotype: Being one base from a much bigger clone, this may be a read error. V and J are TRBV29-1 and TRBJ2-3; the D is unclear. Germline V gene lookup returns CDR1 SQVTM and CDR2 ANQGSEA. CDR3 length: 10 amino acids. Trimming removed 7 bases at V and 10 bases at J, with 12 bases between. CDR3 protein: CSAALEAQYF. CDR3 bases: TGCAGCGCTGCTTTAGAGGCGCAGTATTTT.

This clonotype has at least ten counts. V is TRBV4-3 and J is TRBJ2-6, with D maybe TRBD2 (5 bases). CDR3 length: 16 residues. Germline CDR1 and CDR2: LGHNA and YSLEER. V lost 0 bases, J lost 3 bases, and 9 bases lay in between. The CDR3 bases are TGCGCCAGCAGCCAAGATCGGGGTGGTGGGGCCAACGTCCTGACTTTC. Translated, it gives CASSQDRGGGANVLTF.

This clonotype came up many times. The V gene is TRBV12-3 or TRBV12-4, the J gene TRBJ2-3, with 15 bases that match TRBD2. The CDR3 is 15 residues long. The V segment lost 6 bases and the J segment 4 bases; nucleotides outside the gene matches: 2. The CDR3 loop is CASSRTSGRADTQYF. The CDR3 DNA sequence: TGTGCCAGCAGCCGGACTAGCGGGAGGGCAGATACGCAGTATTTT.

Turning to this clonotype: This may arise from a read error, as a much more abundant clone is one base away. V and J are TRBV9 and TRBJ2-3; 10 positions agree with TRBD2. The germline gives CDR1 SGDLS, CDR2 YYNGEE. Trimming cost V 4 bases and J 5 bases; bases outside gene matches: 4. This CDR3 has 14 residues. This CDR3 reads CASSLAGDQDTQYF. As DNA, the CDR3 is TGTGCCAGCAGCCTAGCGGGAGATCAAGATACGCAGTATTTT.

This clonotype was counted ten times or more. The chain uses TRBV7-9 and TRBJ1-4; D may be TRBD1 (5 bases). The V gene's germline CDR1 is SEHNR and CDR2 FQNEAQ (reference sequence). The ends were cut back, 6 bases at V and 8 bases at J, with 13 bases in the middle. This CDR3 has 13 amino acids. The CDR3 loop is CASRGRDYEKLFF. DNA for the CDR3: TGTGCCAGCAGGGGCAGGGACTACGAAAAACTGTTTTTT.

A word on this clonotype: Possible read error: a much larger clone is one base away. This chain connects TRBV4-2 to TRBJ2-7, with unresolved D. Germline loops: CDR1 LGHNA, CDR2 YNFKEQ. V shed 1 base and J shed 7 bases, with 11 bases lying between them. This CDR3 is 13 amino acids long. The CDR3 loop reads CASSQALVSEQYF. CDR3 bases: TGTGCCAGCAGCCAAGCCTTAGTCAGTGAGCAGTACTTC.